The clone carrying this TCR beta chain has a single count. The antigen is undetermined. The record originates from a study of Graves' ophthalmopathy and Graves' hyperthyroidism. Study-level information: The authors defined stable hyperthyroidism as no ophthalmopathy within 18 months of follow-up.

RNA transcripts were the template, and TCR beta CDR3 regions were amplified from them. In the first round, RT-PCR was carried out with HTBI primers, and a multiplex PCR formed the second round. TCRdb re-analysed the multiplex PCR reads in MiXCR, keeping a single row per CDR3 protein. The sample yields over a million distinct CDR3 sequences, less than 45% seen once. General study findings and limits: Thyroid clonotypes that were expanded above 0.001 frequency mostly also appeared in blood.

Ineligible for inclusion were patients with other autoimmune diseases, uncontrolled infections, pregnancy or lactation. Germline CDR1 is SGDLS and CDR2 is YYNGEE. The CDR3 has 15 amino acids. With V trimmed by 2 bases and J by 8 bases, 7 bases remained unmatched. The source is an adult man with Graves' hyperthyroidism. This chain joins TRBV9 and TRBJ1-4, with TRBD1 matching over 9 bases. The sequencing sample was made of peripheral blood or thyroid tissue (not recorded which). In DNA form, the CDR3 reads TGTGCCAGCAGCGTTAACAGGGGGCTTGGGGAAAAACTGTTTTTT. As protein: CASSVNRGLGEKLFF.